This TCR beta chain was retrieved from a study of shared T cell receptors in the human thymus. The V end was cut by 5 bases, the J end by 0 bases, with 26 bases between. The CDR3 length is 20 residues. CDR1 MDHEN and CDR2 SYDVKM come from the germline V gene. Only in-frame clones appear in the TCRdb table, and some are missing; sequencing was by immunoSEQ multiplex PCR. The sample has over 450,000 clones; around 82% are singletons. These data are also associated with another study on human thymus T cells. From that second work: Corrective surgery for congenital heart defects was being performed on the healthy Finnish infants who served as donors. Apparent skewing of V and J gene usage characterized both thymic and blood repertoires.

The TCR comes from a boy under two years old with a congenital heart defect. The sample was thymocytes. V usage is TRBV28 and J usage is TRBJ1-5; D gene ambiguous. The CDR3 loop is CASSPHSVPLEVYSNQPQHF. CDR3 DNA: TGTGCCAGCAGTCCACACAGTGTCCCCTTAGAAGTCTATAGCAATCAGCCCCAGCATTTT.